This T cell receptor beta chain was documented in a study of blood T cell repertoires in COVID-19 (dated by TCRdb to the early 2020s). The study in broad terms: Samples from collaborators originated in the United States, Italy and Spain and spanned both the acute and convalescent phases of COVID-19. The prospective study material was composed of cDNA or gDNA derived from T cells, B-cell-depleted T cells, or PBMCs. Subjects who had been exposed to COVID-19, were actively infected with it, or had recovered from it provided the deeply sampled blood TCRbeta repertoires that made up the dataset. The repertoires were made available in a free public database intended to serve as a resource for research on the immune response to SARS-CoV-2. The samples were drawn from the first 160 participants of the ongoing ImmuneRACE study and from some 1,300 subjects provided by 6 global collaborators. Sample metadata almost always included a de-identified subject ID, COVID-19 status, age in years and sex. Where available, HLA class I and class II types were obtained from metadata supplied by the sample provider rather than from assay-based typing. Study-level results and caveats: How much clinical and demographic metadata was included differed by source and by participant, and the metadata was provided uncurated.

V is pared back by 2 bases and J by 6 bases, with 8 bases lying between the germline termini. CDR1 and CDR2 are drawn from the germline V gene: SGHTA, FQGNSA. The CDR3 has 14 amino acids, counting the end cysteine and phenylalanine. Here the CDR3 DNA is all that survives: 42 bases in frame from base 1. Collaborating institutions collected whole blood in K2EDTA tubes following their own protocols. For TCRbeta analysis, collaborator samples were shipped as frozen whole blood, as isolated PBMCs, or as DNA extracted from either sample type. The immunoSEQ Assay, a bias-controlled multiplex PCR, was used to amplify TCRbeta CDR3 regions from genomic DNA. Under the source paper's analysis protocol: The number of nucleated cells in each sample was estimated from the amplification of reference gene primers within the assay. Sequence reads were collapsed and filtered to measure the absolute abundance of every unique TCRbeta CDR3 rearrangement. For each sample, productive Simpson clonality was calculated as the square root of Simpson's diversity index across productive rearrangements. TCRdb re-hosts the immuneACCESS table, in-frame sequences only. Its copies lack some clones; in the studies checked, an unresolved V gene accounts for under half of them, and the cause for the rest is not known. Clone size and V and J calls were adopted from that table, with D and trimming inferred from the DNA. For this sample there are some 110,000 clones; around 80% appear just once. In total, the top ten clones hold roughly 17% of the sample.

This clone was picked up a small number of times. Its antigen target is currently unknown. The input lacks base qualities; no much larger clone sits a single base away. The receptor was derived from a man aged 55 to 70 with active or convalescent COVID-19. The chain is encoded by TRBV7-2 joined to TRBJ1-6; no D gene call is confident. Sequenced: peripheral blood. This receptor carries the CDR3 CASSLWQANSPLHF. The DNA reads as follows: TGTGCCAGCAGCTTATGGCAGGCTAATTCACCCCTCCACTTT. The entire variable domain, with the stretches around the CDR3 drawn from the reference TRBV7-2 and TRBJ1-6 proteins, is GAGVSQSPSNKVTEKGKDVELRCDPISGHTALYWYRQSLGQGLEFLIYFQGNSAPDKSGLPSDRFSAERTGGSVSTLTIQRTQQEDSAVYLCASSLWQANSPLHFGNGTRLTVT.